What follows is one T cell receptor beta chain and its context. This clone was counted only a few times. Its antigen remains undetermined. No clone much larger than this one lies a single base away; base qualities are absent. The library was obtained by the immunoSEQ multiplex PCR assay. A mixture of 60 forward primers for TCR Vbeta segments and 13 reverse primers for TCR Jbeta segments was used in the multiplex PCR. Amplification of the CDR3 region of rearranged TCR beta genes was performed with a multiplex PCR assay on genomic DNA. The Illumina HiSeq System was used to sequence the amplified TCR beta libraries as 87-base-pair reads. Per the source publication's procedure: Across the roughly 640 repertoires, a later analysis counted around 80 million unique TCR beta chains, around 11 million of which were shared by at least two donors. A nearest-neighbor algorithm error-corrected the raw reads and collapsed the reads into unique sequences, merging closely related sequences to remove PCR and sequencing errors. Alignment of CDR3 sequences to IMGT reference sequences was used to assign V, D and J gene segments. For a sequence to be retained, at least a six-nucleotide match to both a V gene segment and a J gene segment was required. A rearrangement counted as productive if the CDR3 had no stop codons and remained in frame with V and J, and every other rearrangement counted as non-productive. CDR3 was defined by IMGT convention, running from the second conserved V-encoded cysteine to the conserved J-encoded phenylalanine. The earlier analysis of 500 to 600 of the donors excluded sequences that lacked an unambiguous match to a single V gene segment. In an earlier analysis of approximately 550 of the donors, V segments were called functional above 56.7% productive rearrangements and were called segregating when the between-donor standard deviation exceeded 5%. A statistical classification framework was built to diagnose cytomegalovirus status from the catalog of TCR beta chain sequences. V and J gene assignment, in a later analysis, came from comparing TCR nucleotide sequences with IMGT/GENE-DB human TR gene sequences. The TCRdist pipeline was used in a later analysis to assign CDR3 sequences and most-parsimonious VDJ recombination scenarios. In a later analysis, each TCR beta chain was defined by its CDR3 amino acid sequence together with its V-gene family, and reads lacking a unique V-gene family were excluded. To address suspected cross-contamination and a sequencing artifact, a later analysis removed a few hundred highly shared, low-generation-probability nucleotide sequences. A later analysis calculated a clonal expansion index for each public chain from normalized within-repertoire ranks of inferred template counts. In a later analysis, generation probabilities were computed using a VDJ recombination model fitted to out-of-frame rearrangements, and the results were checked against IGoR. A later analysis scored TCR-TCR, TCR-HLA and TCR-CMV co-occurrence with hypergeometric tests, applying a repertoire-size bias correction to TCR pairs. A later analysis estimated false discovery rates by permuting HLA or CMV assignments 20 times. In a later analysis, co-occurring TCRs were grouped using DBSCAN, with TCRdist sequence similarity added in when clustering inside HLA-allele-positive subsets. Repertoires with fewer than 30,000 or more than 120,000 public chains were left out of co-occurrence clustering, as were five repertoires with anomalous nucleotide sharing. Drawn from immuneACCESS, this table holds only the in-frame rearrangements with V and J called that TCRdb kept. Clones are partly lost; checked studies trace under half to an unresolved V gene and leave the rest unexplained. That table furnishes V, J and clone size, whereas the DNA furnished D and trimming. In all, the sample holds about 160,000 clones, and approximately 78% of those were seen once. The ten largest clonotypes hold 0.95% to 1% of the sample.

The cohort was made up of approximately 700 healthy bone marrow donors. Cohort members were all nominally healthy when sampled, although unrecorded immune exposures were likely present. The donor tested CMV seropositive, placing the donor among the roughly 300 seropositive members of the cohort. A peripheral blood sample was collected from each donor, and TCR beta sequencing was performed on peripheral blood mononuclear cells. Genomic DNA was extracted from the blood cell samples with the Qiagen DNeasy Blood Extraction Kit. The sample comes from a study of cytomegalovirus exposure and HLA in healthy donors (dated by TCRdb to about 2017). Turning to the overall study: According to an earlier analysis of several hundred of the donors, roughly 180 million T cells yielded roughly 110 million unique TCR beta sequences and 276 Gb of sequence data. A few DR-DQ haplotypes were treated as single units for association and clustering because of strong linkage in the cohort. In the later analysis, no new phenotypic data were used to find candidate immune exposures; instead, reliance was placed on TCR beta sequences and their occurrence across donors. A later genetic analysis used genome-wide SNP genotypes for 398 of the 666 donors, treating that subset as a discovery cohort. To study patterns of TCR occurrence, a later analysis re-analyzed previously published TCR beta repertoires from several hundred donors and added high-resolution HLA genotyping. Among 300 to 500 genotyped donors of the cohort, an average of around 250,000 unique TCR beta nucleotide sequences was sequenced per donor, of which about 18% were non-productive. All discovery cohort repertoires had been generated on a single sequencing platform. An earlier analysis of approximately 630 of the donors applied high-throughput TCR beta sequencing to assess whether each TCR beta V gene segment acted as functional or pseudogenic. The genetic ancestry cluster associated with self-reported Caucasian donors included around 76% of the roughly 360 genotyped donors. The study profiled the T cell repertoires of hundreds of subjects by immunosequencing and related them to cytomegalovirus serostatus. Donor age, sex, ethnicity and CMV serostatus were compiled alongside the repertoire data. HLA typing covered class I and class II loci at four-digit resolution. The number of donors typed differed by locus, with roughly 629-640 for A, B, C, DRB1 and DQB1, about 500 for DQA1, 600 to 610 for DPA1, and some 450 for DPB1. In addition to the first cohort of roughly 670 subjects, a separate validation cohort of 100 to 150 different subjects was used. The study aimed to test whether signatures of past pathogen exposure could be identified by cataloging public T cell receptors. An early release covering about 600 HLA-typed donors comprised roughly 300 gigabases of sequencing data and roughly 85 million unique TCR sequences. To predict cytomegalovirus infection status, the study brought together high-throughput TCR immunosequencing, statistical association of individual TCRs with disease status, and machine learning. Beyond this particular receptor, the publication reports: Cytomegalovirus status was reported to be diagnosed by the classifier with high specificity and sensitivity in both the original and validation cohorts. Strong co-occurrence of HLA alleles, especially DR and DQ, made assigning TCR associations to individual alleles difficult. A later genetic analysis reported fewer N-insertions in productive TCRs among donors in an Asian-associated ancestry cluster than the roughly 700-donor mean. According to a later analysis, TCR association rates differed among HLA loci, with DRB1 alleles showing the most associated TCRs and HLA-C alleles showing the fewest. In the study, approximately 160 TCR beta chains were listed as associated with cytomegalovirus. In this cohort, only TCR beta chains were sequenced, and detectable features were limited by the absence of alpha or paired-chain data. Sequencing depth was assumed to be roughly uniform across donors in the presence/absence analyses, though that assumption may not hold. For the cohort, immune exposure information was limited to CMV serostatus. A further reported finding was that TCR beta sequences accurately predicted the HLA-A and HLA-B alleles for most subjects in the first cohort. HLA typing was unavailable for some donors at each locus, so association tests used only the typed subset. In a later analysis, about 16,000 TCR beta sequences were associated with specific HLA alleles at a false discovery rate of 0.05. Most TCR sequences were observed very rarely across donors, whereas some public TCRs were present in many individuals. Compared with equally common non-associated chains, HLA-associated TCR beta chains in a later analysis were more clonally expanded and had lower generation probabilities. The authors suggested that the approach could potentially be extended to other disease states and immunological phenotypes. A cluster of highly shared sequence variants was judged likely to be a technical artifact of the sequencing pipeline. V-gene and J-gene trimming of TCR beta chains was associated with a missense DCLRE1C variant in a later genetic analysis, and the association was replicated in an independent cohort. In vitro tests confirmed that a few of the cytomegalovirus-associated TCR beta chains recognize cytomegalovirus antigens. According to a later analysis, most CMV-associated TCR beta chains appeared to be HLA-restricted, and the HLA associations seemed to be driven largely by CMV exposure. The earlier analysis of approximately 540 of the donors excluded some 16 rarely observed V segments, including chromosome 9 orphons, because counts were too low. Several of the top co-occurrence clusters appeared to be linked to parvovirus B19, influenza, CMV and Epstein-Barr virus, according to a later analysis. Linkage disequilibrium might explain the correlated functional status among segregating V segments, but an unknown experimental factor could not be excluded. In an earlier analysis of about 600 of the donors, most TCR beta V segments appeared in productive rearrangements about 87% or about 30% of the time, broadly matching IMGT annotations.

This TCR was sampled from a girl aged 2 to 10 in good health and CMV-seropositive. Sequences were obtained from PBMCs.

This receptor carries the CDR3 CASSIWTGGSEKLFF. The DNA is as follows: TGTGCCAGTAGTATCTGGACAGGGGGCAGTGAAAAACTGTTTTTT. The sequence joins TRBV19 to TRBJ1-4; TRBD1 fits 11 bases in the junction. Sequences LNHDA (CDR1) and SQIVND (CDR2) are obtained from the germline V gene (reference sequence). The CDR3, from cysteine to phenylalanine, totals 15 residues. CDR3 DNA only is kept here, 45 bases in frame from base 1. V is cut back by 3 bases and J by 7 bases, with 4 bases in the junction unmatched.